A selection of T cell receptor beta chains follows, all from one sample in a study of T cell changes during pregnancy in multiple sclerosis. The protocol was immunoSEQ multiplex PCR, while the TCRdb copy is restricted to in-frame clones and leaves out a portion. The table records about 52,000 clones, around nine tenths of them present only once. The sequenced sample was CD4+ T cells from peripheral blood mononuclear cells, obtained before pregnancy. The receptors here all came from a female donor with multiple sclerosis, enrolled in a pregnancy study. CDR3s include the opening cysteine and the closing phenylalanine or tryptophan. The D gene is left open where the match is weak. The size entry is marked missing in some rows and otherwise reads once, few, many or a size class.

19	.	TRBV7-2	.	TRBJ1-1	CASSPQGIGLPRMNTEAFF	TGTGCCAGCAGCCCACAGGGAATTGGGCTACCACGAATGAACACTGAAGCTTTCTTT
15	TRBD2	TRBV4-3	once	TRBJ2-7	CASSQVRGANYEQYF	TGCGCCAGCAGCCAAGTGCGGGGGGCAAACTACGAGCAGTACTTC
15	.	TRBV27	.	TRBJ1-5	CASSFQGLGNQPQHF	TGTGCCAGCAGTTTCCAGGGGTTAGGGAATCAGCCCCAGCATTTT
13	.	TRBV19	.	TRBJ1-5	CASQDRRNGPQHF	TGTGCCAGCCAAGACAGGCGAAATGGGCCCCAGCATTTT
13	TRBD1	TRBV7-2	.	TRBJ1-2	CASSLRQGDGYTF	TGTGCCAGCAGCCTCCGACAGGGAGACGGCTACACCTTC
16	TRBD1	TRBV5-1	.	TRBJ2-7	CASSLGDRTYSYEQYF	TGCGCCAGCAGCCTAGGGGACAGGACCTATTCCTACGAGCAGTACTTC
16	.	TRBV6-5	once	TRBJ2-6	CASSYPTASGANVLTF	TGTGCCAGCAGTTACCCCACAGCCTCTGGGGCCAACGTCCTGACTTTC
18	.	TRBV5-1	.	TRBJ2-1	CASSWGLKQGRSYNEQFF	TGCGCCAGCAGCTGGGGATTAAAACAGGGTCGATCCTACAATGAGCAGTTCTTC
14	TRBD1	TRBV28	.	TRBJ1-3	CASSPTGGGNTIYF	TGTGCCAGCAGTCCCACAGGGGGAGGAAACACCATATATTTT
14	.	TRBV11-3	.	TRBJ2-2	CASSFRQAPGELFF	TGTGCCAGCAGCTTCAGACAGGCCCCCGGGGAGCTGTTTTTT
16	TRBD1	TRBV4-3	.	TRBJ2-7	CASSQDPGQGRYEQYF	TGCGCCAGCAGCCAAGATCCGGGACAGGGCCGTTACGAGCAGTACTTC
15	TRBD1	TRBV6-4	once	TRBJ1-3	CASSRQGISGNTIYF	TGTGCCAGCAGTCGACAGGGGATTTCTGGAAACACCATATATTTT
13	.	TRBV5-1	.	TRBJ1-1	CASSLELREEAFF	TGCGCCAGCAGCTTGGAACTAAGAGAGGAAGCTTTCTTT
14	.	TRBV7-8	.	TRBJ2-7	CASSLARTAYEQYF	TGTGCCAGCAGCTTAGCGCGTACAGCCTACGAGCAGTACTTC
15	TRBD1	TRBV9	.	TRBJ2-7	CASSAGTGGFYEQYF	TGTGCCAGCAGCGCCGGGACAGGGGGCTTCTACGAGCAGTACTTC
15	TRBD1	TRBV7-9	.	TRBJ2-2	CASSHRTGGAGELFF	TGTGCCAGCAGCCATCGGACAGGGGGAGCCGGGGAGCTGTTTTTT
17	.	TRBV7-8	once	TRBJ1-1	CASSLSRQGRMNTEAFF	TGTGCCAGCAGCTTAAGCCGGCAGGGAAGGATGAACACTGAAGCTTTCTTT
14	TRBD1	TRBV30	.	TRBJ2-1	CAWSGRGPYNEQFF	TGTGCCTGGAGTGGAAGGGGGCCCTACAATGAGCAGTTCTTC
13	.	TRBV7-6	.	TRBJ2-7	CASSPGPAGEQYF	TGTGCCAGCAGCCCTGGGCCTGCTGGCGAGCAGTACTTC
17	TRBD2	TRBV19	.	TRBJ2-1	CASSGSRTAGGYNEQFF	TGTGCCAGTAGCGGATCTAGAACGGCGGGAGGGTACAATGAGCAGTTCTTC
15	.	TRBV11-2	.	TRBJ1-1	CASSLVGTANAEAFF	TGTGCCAGCAGCTTAGTCGGGACTGCCAACGCTGAAGCTTTCTTT
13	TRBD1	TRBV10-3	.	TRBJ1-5	CAIRGQGDQPQHF	TGTGCCATCAGGGGACAGGGTGATCAGCCCCAGCATTTT
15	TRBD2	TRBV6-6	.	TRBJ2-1	CASSPGTSRFNEQFF	TGTGCCAGCAGCCCCGGGACTAGCCGGTTCAATGAGCAGTTCTTC
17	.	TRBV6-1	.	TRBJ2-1	CASSEGGSGLGGNEQFF	TGTGCCAGCAGTGAAGGGGGTAGCGGCTTGGGGGGTAATGAGCAGTTCTTC
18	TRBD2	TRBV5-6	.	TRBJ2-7	CASSSLPLLAGGVYEQYF	TGTGCCAGCAGCTCCCTACCCCTACTAGCGGGAGGAGTCTACGAGCAGTACTTC
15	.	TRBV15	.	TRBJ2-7	CATSSHTGTQYEQYF	TGTGCCACCAGCAGTCATACCGGGACACAGTACGAGCAGTACTTC
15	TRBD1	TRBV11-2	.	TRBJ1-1	CASSHRTGKNTEAFF	TGTGCCAGCAGCCACCGGACAGGGAAGAACACTGAAGCTTTCTTT
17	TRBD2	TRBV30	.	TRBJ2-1	CAWSAAHTSGMYNEQFF	TGTGCCTGGAGTGCCGCCCACACTAGCGGGATGTACAATGAGCAGTTCTTC
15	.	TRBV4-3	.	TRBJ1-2	CASSQEGGTTYGYTF	TGCGCCAGCAGCCAAGAGGGGGGAACCACCTATGGCTACACCTTC
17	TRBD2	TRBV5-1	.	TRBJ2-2	CASSLVTSGSSPGELFF	TGCGCCAGCAGCTTGGTTACCAGCGGGAGTTCCCCCGGGGAGCTGTTTTTT
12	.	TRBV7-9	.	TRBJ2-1	CASSFTFGEQFF	TGTGCCAGCAGCTTTACTTTCGGTGAGCAGTTCTTC
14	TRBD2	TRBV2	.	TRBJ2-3	CASRLAGWGDTQYF	TGTGCCAGCAGACTAGCGGGATGGGGGGATACGCAGTATTTT
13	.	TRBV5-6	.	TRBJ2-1	CASSTTVYNEQFF	TGTGCCAGCAGCACGACAGTCTACAATGAGCAGTTCTTC
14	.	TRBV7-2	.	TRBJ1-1	CASSLIRVSTEAFF	TGTGCCAGCAGCTTAATCAGGGTTAGCACTGAAGCTTTCTTT
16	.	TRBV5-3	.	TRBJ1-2	CARSPSLLDRSYGYTF	TGTGCCAGAAGCCCGAGTTTATTGGACAGAAGCTATGGCTACACCTTC
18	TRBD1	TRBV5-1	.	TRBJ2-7	CASSLVGTGGAKAYEQYF	TGCGCCAGCAGCTTGGTTGGGACAGGGGGCGCCAAGGCCTACGAGCAGTACTTC
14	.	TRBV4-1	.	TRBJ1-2	CASSQEGQIYGYTF	TGCGCCAGCAGCCAAGAAGGACAGATCTATGGCTACACCTTC
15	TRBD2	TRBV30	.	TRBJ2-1	CAWSELADAYNEQFF	TGTGCCTGGAGTGAACTAGCGGACGCCTACAATGAGCAGTTCTTC
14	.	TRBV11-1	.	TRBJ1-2	CASSSDPQGGGYTF	TGTGCCAGCAGCTCCGACCCACAGGGTGGAGGCTACACCTTC
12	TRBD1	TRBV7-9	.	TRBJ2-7	CASSRGTDRGHF	TGTGCCAGCAGCCGAGGGACCGATAGGGGGCACTTC
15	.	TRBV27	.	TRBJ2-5	CASSLDPQSKETQYF	TGTGCCAGCAGTCTCGATCCTCAGTCGAAAGAGACCCAGTACTTC
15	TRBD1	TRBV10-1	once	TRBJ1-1	CASRKVPGQETEAFF	TGCGCCAGCAGGAAAGTCCCGGGACAGGAGACTGAAGCTTTCTTT
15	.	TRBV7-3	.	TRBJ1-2	CASSLTNTGFYGYTF	TGTGCCAGCAGCTTAACAAATACAGGGTTCTATGGCTACACCTTC
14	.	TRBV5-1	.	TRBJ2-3	CASCGPLSTDTQYF	TGCGCCAGCTGCGGCCCCTTAAGCACAGATACGCAGTATTTT
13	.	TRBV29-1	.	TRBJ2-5	CSVTGTLKETQYF	TGCAGCGTGACCGGGACATTGAAAGAGACCCAGTACTTC
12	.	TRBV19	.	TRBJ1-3	CASSPSGGTIYF	TGTGCCAGTAGTCCCTCCGGGGGCACCATATATTTT
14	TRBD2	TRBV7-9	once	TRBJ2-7	CASSSPSGRPEQYF	TGTGCCAGCAGCTCTCCTAGCGGGAGGCCCGAGCAGTACTTC
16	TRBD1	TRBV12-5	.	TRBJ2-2	CASGRFTGTGDGELFF	TGTGCTAGTGGCCGATTTACCGGGACAGGGGACGGGGAGCTGTTTTTT
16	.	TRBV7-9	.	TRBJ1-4	CASSLSRGGLKEKLFF	TGTGCCAGCAGCCTTAGCCGCGGGGGACTCAAGGAAAAACTGTTTTTT
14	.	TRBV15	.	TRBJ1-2	CATSRGGEGMDYTF	TGTGCCACCAGCAGAGGTGGAGAGGGAATGGACTACACCTTC
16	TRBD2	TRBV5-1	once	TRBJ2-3	CASSLVVSAGGDTQYF	TGCGCCAGCAGCTTGGTCGTTTCGGCGGGGGGGGATACGCAGTATTTT
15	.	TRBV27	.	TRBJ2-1	CASSLWGPSHNEQFF	TGTGCCAGCAGTTTATGGGGCCCCTCGCACAATGAGCAGTTCTTC
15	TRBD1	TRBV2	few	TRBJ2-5	CASSVDTGVGETQYF	TGTGCCAGCAGTGTGGATACAGGGGTCGGAGAGACCCAGTACTTC
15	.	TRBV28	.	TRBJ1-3	CASRGGLVSGNTIYF	TGTGCCAGCAGGGGAGGGCTGGTCTCTGGAAACACCATATATTTT
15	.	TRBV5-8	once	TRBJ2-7	CASSSHLERSNEQYF	TGTGCCAGCAGCTCCCACCTAGAGCGCTCTAACGAGCAGTACTTC
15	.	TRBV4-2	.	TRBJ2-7	CASSQDVSAHYEQYF	TGTGCCAGCAGCCAAGATGTTAGCGCCCACTACGAGCAGTACTTC
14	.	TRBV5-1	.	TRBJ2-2	CASSFRGDTGELFF	TGCGCCAGCAGCTTTAGGGGTGACACCGGGGAGCTGTTTTTT